This T cell receptor (beta chain) stems from a study of control samples from healthy donors and cancer patients. V shed 6 bases, J shed 1 base, and the junction held 8 bases outside the gene matches. The V gene's germline CDR1 is LGHNT and CDR2 FRNRAP. This CDR3 is 15 amino acids long. The method was immunoSEQ multiplex PCR; TCRdb's version includes in-frame clones alone and lacks a portion of them. The table lists about 150,000 clones, 94% of them singletons, with around 6.2% in the top ten. The TCR comes from a man aged 40-49 years in good health. Sequencing was carried out using blood. The rearrangement links TRBV12-5 to TRBJ2-7, with 8 bases lining up with TRBD2. CDR3 sequence reads: CASGFRGGLSYEQYF. CDR3 nucleotides: TGTGCTAGTGGCTTTCGCGGGGGGCTATCCTACGAGCAGTACTTC.